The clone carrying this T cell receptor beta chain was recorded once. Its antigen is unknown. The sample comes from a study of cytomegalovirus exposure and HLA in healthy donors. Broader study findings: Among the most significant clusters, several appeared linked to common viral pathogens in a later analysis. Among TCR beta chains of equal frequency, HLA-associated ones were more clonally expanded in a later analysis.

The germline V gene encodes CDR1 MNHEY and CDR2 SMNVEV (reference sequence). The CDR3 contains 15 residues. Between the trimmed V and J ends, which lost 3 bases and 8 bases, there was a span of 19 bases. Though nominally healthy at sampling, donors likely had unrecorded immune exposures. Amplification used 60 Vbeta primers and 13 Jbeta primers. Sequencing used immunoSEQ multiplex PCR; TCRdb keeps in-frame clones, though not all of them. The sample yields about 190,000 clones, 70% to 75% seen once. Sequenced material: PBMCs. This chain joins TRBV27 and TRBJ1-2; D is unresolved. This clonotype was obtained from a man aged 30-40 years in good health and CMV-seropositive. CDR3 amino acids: CASSFRPSAGGGYTF. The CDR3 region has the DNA TGTGCCAGCAGTTTTAGGCCCTCGGCAGGCGGGGGCTACACCTTC.